A single sample gave rise to the 18 T cell receptor beta chains below, sequenced in a study of CD8 T cells in ankylosing spondylitis. The study, taken as a whole, reports: Seemingly distinctive of ankylosing spondylitis blood was a TCR beta motif formed by eight highly homologous variants.

The antigens of these receptors remain unknown. TCRdb itself ran the 5' RACE reads through MiXCR, one entry per CDR3 protein. The table shows roughly 700,000 distinct CDR3 sequences, with 15% to 20% occurring only once. Sequenced: blood, either unsorted or a sorted T cell fraction (not recorded which). These receptor sequences come from a male donor with ankylosing spondylitis.

CDR3 residues: CASSFEGSEQYF. The CDR3 DNA reads as TGCGCCAGCAGCTTCGAGGGGTCCGAGCAGTACTTC. The chain employs TRBV5-1 and TRBJ2-7, with D perhaps matching TRBD1 or TRBD2 (5 bases each). The germline CDR1 and CDR2 sequences are SGHRS and YFSETQ. The CDR3 contains 12 residues. V lost 2 bases and J 6 bases, leaving 9 bases between the germline ends. Full variable domain (rest looked up from reference TRBV5-1 and TRBJ2-7): KAGVTQTPRYLIKTRGQQVTLSCSPISGHRSVSWYQQTPGQGLQFLFEYFSETQRNKGNFPGRFSGRQFSNSRSEMNVSTLELGDSALYLCASSFEGSEQYFGPGTRLTVT.

In this sample, this clonotype turned up a few times. The CDR3 DNA is TGTGCCAGCTCACCAAGACTTTCTCCGCACGAGCAGTACTTC. Protein product: CASSPRLSPHEQYF. The gene calls are TRBV18 and TRBJ2-7; D not certain. Trimming took off 2 bases at V and 5 bases at J, with 13 bases between the two ends. The CDR3 is made up of 14 amino acids. The germline V gene has CDR1 KGHSH and CDR2 LQKENI.

This clonotype was detected ten times or more. The junction departs from the called germline gene at one end, perhaps through a read error. V and J are TRBV7-7 and TRBJ2-5; the match to TRBD1 covers 9 bases. The germline V gene encodes CDR1 SSHAT and CDR2 FNYEAQ (reference sequence). The length of the CDR3 is 15 residues. CDR3 nucleotides: TGTGCTAGCAGCCTCTCCGGGACAGGGAAGGAGACCCAGTACTTC. This encodes CASSLSGTGKETQYF.

This chain joins TRBV20-1 and TRBJ1-2; no clear D gene. From germline, CDR1 is DFQATT and CDR2 SNEGSKA (reference sequence). The CDR3 runs 11 residues. CDR3 region: CSSTSVWGYTF. The CDR3 coding sequence is TGCAGCTCTACTAGTGTATGGGGCTACACCTTC.

This clonotype has at least ten counts. This chain connects TRBV2 to TRBJ1-5; D call uncertain. V dropped 5 bases and J dropped 5 bases, with 10 bases sitting between them. Germline V gene sequence: CDR1 SNHLY, CDR2 FYNNEI. CDR3 length: 13 amino acids. Written as DNA, the CDR3 is TGTGCCAGCAGTTCCAGCGGGGATCAGCCCCAGCATTTT. It encodes CASSSSGDQPQHF.

The chain links TRBV6-5 to TRBJ1-5; D is undetermined. V was shortened by 4 bases and J by 2 bases, with 18 bases between the two germline ends. CDR1 and CDR2 (germline): MNHEY, SVGAGI. CDR3 size: 17 residues. The CDR3 here is CASSFPREGRGNQPQHF. The CDR3 region has the DNA TGTGCCAGCAGTTTTCCTCGGGAGGGTAGAGGCAATCAGCCCCAGCATTTT.

The V call is TRBV7-9, the J call TRBJ1-2; 8 positions match TRBD1. CDR3 size: 14 residues. CDR1 and CDR2 from the germline V gene are SEHNR and FQNEAQ (reference sequence). Germline trimming cut 5 bases from V and 6 bases from J; bases unmatched to any gene: 8. In DNA form, the CDR3 reads TGTGCCAGCAGCCTCTCGGACAGGGCGAATGGCTACACCTTC. This encodes CASSLSDRANGYTF.

This clonotype has more than one count but fewer than ten. This rearrangement joins TRBV4-1 to TRBJ2-1, with TRBD2 identical over 7 bases. This CDR3 contains 18 residues. With 0 bases clipped from V and 4 bases from J, the junction kept 12 bases outside the gene matches. Germline V lookup: CDR1 MGHRA, CDR2 YSYEKL. Here the CDR3 reads CASSQDLALADLYNEQFF. CDR3 coding DNA: TGCGCCAGCAGCCAAGATCTTGCCCTAGCGGATCTATACAATGAGCAGTTCTTC.

J is TRBJ2-5 and V is TRBV2; no definite D call. Germline loops: CDR1 SNHLY, CDR2 FYNNEI. The V and J ends lost 0 bases and 5 bases respectively, with 10 bases between them. CDR3 length equals 14 residues. CDR3 amino acids: CASSEASGLETQYF. CDR3 nucleotide sequence: TGTGCCAGCAGTGAAGCATCGGGTTTGGAGACCCAGTACTTC. Together with reference TRBV2 and TRBJ2-5, the CDR3 gives the full variable domain: EPEVTQTPSHQVTQMGQEVILRCVPISNHLYFYWYRQILGQKVEFLVSFYNNEISEKSEIFDDQFSVERPDGSNFTLKIRSTKLEDSAMYFCASSEASGLETQYFGPGTRLLVL.

The gene calls are TRBV12-3 or TRBV12-4 and TRBJ2-3, with D possibly called TRBD1 or TRBD2 (5 bases each). The CDR3 runs 17 residues. V was shortened by 6 bases and J by 3 bases, with 22 bases between the two germline ends. Written as DNA, the CDR3 is TGTGCCAGCAGCCTAAGCTACCGGGGCCGAGGGACAGATACGCAGTATTTT. It yields the protein CASSLSYRGRGTDTQYF.

The chain combines TRBV4-1 with TRBJ2-7, with D possibly matching TRBD1 (5 bases). The germline CDR1 and CDR2 sequences are MGHRA and YSYEKL. The CDR3 runs to 13 residues. V was trimmed by 1 base and J by 4 bases, leaving 8 bases between them. CDR3 nucleotides: TGCGCCAGCAGCCAAGCCCGACAGTACGAGCAGTACTTC. Its translation: CASSQARQYEQYF.

In its sample, this clonotype was seen a few times. The CDR3 protein is CASTLTANTEAFF. The CDR3 bases are TGTGCCAGCACCTTAACAGCGAACACTGAAGCTTTCTTT. The V and J genes are TRBV12-3 or TRBV12-4 and TRBJ1-1; D not resolved. The ends were cut back, 7 bases at V and 1 base at J, with 10 bases in the middle. This CDR3 has 13 residues.

The chain carries TRBV4-1 and TRBJ2-3, with TRBD2 as a possible D gene (6 bases). Germline CDR1 MGHRA, CDR2 YSYEKL. The CDR3 totals 15 residues. The V end lost 2 bases, the J end lost 3 bases, and 12 bases lay between the germline ends. The CDR3 DNA follows: TGCGCCAGCAGCCAAAGCCGGGGGAGAACAGATACGCAGTATTTT. Its protein is CASSQSRGRTDTQYF.

This chain connects TRBV7-3 to TRBJ2-7; D is ambiguous. V was cut by 5 bases and J by 2 bases, with 10 bases left in between. Looked up from germline, CDR1 is SGHTA and CDR2 is FQGTGA. The CDR3 loop spans 13 amino acids. CDR3 residues: CASSLFPTYEQYF. The CDR3 nucleotides read TGTGCCAGCAGCCTCTTTCCAACCTACGAGCAGTACTTC.

The chain uses TRBV20-1 and TRBJ2-7; 8 bases fit TRBD2. Per the germline V gene, CDR1 is DFQATT and CDR2 is SNEGSKA (reference sequence). The V and J ends lost 4 bases and 6 bases, in that order; junction bases with no gene match: 8. The CDR3 totals 13 residues. Here the CDR3 DNA reads TGCAGTGCTATTAGCGGGGTAACAGGCGAGCAGTACTTC. It encodes CSAISGVTGEQYF.

This clonotype came up a few times. The chain has TRBV20-1 and TRBJ2-5; D perhaps matches TRBD2 (5 bases). CDR1 and CDR2 (germline): DFQATT, SNEGSKA (reference sequence). Trimming stripped 1 base from V and 5 bases from J, with 11 bases between. The CDR3 sequence is 13 residues long. The CDR3: CSARAEGLETQYF. CDR3 in DNA: TGCAGTGCTAGAGCTGAGGGTTTGGAGACCCAGTACTTC.

This clonotype was detected a few times. CDR3 region: CASSSPETGFSQETQYF. The CDR3 coding sequence is TGTGCCAGCAGCTCCCCAGAGACAGGATTTAGCCAAGAGACCCAGTACTTC. The chain employs TRBV5-5 and TRBJ2-5; D is possibly TRBD1 (6 bases). Germline V CDR1 and CDR2: SGHKS, YYEKEE (reference sequence). The CDR3 runs 17 residues. Trimming stripped 3 bases from V and 1 base from J, with 19 bases between. The complete variable domain, with remaining parts taken from reference TRBV5-5 and TRBJ2-5, reads DAGVTQSPTHLIKTRGQQVTLRCSPISGHKSVSWYQQVLGQGPQFIFQYYEKEERGRGNFPDRFSARQFPNYSSELNVNALLLGDSALYLCASSSPETGFSQETQYFGPGTRLLVL.

J is TRBJ1-3 and V is TRBV27; D uncertain. Germline assignment: CDR1 MNHEY and CDR2 SMNVEV (reference sequence). The V end lost 2 bases, the J end lost 4 bases, and 15 bases lay between the germline ends. This CDR3 comprises 16 residues. This chain's CDR3 is CASSLQAGLKGNTIYF. The CDR3 DNA is TGTGCCAGCAGTTTACAGGCAGGCCTGAAGGGAAACACCATATATTTT.